This note documents a single TCR beta chain sequence. Profiled with immunoSEQ multiplex PCR; TCRdb holds only in-frame clones, not every one. Among around 100,000 clones listed, around 66% were seen once. V was shortened by 3 bases and J by 5 bases, with 7 bases between the two germline ends. CDR3 size: 12 residues. CDR1 and CDR2 (germline): LGHDT, YNNKEL (reference sequence). The sample comes from a study of blood T cell repertoires in COVID-19. Study details: Acute and convalescent COVID-19 specimens originated in the United States, Italy and Spain.

J is TRBJ2-5 and V is TRBV3-1 (or the pseudogene TRBV3-2), with D uncertain. This receptor was identified in a man older than 75 with acute or convalescent COVID-19. The sequenced sample was peripheral blood. The CDR3 region is CASSHSRETQYF. The CDR3, as DNA: TGTGCCAGCAGCCACTCTAGGGAGACCCAGTACTTC.